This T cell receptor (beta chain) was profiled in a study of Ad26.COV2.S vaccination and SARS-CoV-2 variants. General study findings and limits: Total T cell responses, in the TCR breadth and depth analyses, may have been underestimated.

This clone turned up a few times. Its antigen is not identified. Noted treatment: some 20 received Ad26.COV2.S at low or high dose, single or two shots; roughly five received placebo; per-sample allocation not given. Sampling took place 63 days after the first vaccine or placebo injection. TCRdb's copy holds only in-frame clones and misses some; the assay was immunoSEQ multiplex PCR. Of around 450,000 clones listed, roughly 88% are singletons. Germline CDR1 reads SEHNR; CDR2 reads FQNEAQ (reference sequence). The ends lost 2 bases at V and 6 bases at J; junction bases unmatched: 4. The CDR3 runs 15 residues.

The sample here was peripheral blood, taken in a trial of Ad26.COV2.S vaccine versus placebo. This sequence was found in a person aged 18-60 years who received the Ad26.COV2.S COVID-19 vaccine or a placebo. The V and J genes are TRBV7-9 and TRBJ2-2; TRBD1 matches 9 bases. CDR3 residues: CASSLRDREAGELFF. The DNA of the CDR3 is TGTGCCAGCAGCTTACGGGACAGGGAGGCCGGGGAGCTGTTTTTT.